Sequencing of this T cell receptor (beta chain) was carried out in a study of CD8 T cells in ankylosing spondylitis. The germline V and J ends were trimmed by 3 bases and 2 bases, with 8 bases remaining between them. Germline V gene data show CDR1 as SGHRS and CDR2 as YFSETQ. This CDR3 region has 13 residues. This clonotype was found many times. TCRdb analysed the 5' RACE reads with MiXCR anew, one entry per CDR3 protein. This sample carries 50,000 to 65,000 distinct CDR3 sequences, less than 8.5% of them seen once, and the ten largest clones take around 8.5%. The sample consisted of blood, either unsorted or a sorted T cell fraction (not recorded which). The origin of this receptor is a female donor with ankylosing spondylitis or in good health (not recorded which). V and J are TRBV5-1 and TRBJ1-1; D uncertain. CDR3 bases: TGCGCCAGCAGCTATGTCGACAACACTGAAGCTTTCTTT. Protein: CASSYVDNTEAFF.